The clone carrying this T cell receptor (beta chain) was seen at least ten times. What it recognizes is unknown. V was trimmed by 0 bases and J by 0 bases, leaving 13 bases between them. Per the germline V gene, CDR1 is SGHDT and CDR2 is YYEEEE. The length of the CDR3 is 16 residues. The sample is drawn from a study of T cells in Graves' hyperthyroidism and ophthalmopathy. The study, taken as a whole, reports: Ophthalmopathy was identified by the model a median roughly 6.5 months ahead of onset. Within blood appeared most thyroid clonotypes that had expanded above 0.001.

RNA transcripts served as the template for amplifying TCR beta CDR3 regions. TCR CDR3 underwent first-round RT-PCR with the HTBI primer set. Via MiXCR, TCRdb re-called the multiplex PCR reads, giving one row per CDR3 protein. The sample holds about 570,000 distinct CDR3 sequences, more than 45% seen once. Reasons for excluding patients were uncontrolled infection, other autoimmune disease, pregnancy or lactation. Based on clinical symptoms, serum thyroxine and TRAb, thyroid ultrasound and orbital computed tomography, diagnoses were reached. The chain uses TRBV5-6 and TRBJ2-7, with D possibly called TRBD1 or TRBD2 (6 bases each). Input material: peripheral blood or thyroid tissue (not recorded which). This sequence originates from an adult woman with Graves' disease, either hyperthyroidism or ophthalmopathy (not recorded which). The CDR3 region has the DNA TGTGCCAGCAGCTTGGGTCGGGGGCTTCTCTCCTACGAGCAGTACTTC. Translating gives CASSLGRGLLSYEQYF.